Shown below are 2 T cell receptor beta chains from a single sample sequenced in a study of lymphopenia after photon versus proton radiotherapy. TCRdb's copy holds only in-frame clones and misses some; the assay was immunoSEQ multiplex PCR. In the table there are 60,000 to 75,000 clones, about nine tenths of which are singletons. Sequencing was performed on peripheral blood, taken from a patient treated with proton-based radiotherapy. The receptor source for this set is a man older than 75 with esophageal cancer.

The rearrangement links TRBV5-4 to TRBJ2-1, with 10 bases aligning to TRBD1. CDR1 is SGHNT and CDR2 is YYREEE in the germline V gene (reference sequence). The CDR3 length is 14 residues. The trim removed 2 bases at V and 7 bases at J, leaving 3 bases unmatched. The CDR3 is CASSFRDRGNEQFF. In nucleotides, the CDR3 is TGTGCCAGCAGCTTCCGGGACAGGGGAAATGAGCAGTTCTTC.

The gene calls are TRBV18 and TRBJ1-6, with TRBD1 matching over 7 bases. Germline CDR1 is KGHSH and CDR2 is LQKENI. The CDR3 runs to 14 residues. Losses at the gene ends were 1 base for V and 9 bases for J; bases not matched to a gene: 3. In DNA form, the CDR3 reads TGTGCCAGCTCACCACAGGACAGGACTTCACCCCTCCACTTT. Protein: CASSPQDRTSPLHF.